This record covers a single T cell receptor beta chain. Trimming cost V 4 bases and J 5 bases; bases outside gene matches: 4. Germline CDR1 SGHRS, CDR2 YFSETQ. This CDR3 contains 13 residues. The sample's time point: pre-treatment sample, taken before nivolumab and TIL therapy. Patients were adults with stage 4 NSCLC. This entry comes from a study of TIL therapy for anti-PD-1-resistant metastatic lung cancer. Background on the study: Patients then received nivolumab; progressors got lymphodepletion, TIL and IL-2. Tumors had a median PD-L1 proportion score of 5% to 6.5%.

The immunoSEQ assay was v3. TCRdb's table, derived via immunoSEQ multiplex PCR, lists solely in-frame clones and lacks some. Here the sample spans about 60,000 clones, around nine tenths being singletons. The V gene is TRBV5-1, the J gene TRBJ1-1, with 8 bases fitting TRBD1. This sequence originates from a person between 25 and 80 years old with non-small cell lung cancer. This specimen consisted of blood, obtained at baseline. The CDR3 reads CASSPNRGTEAFF. In DNA, the CDR3 is TGCGCCAGCAGCCCGAACAGGGGGACTGAAGCTTTCTTT.